Shown below are 28 T cell receptor beta chains from a single sample sequenced in a study of blood T cell repertoires in COVID-19. Here immunoSEQ multiplex PCR was the method, and the copy in TCRdb shows in-frame clones only, minus some. The sample shows around 140,000 clones, around 87% of them seen only once. Sequenced material: PBMCs or T cells enriched from blood (not recorded which). The origin of the receptors is a man aged 55-75 years who had recovered from COVID-19.

This chain joins TRBV2 and TRBJ1-1; no clear D gene. V lost 6 bases to trimming and J lost 4 bases, with 21 bases between them. CDR3 length: 16 residues. Germline CDR1 and CDR2: SNHLY and FYNNEI. The CDR3 here is CASRLIRGLVGTEAFF. CDR3 DNA sequence: TGTGCCAGCAGATTAATCAGAGGACTGGTCGGCACTGAAGCTTTCTTT.

Remarks on this clone: One end of the junction fails to match germline, which may point to a read error. At the DNA level, this CDR3 is encoded by other sequences in the same sample as well. The chain joins TRBV11-2 to TRBJ2-2; possibly TRBD1 for D (5 bases). The CDR3 runs to 17 residues. CDR1 and CDR2 (germline): SGHAT, FQNNGV. CDR3 in DNA: TGTGCCAGCAGCCCAGGGTCGTGGCAGCTTCTCACCGGAGAGCTGTTTTTT. This gives the protein CASSPGSWQLLTGELFF. The full variable domain, in which reference TRBV11-2 and TRBJ2-2 provide the parts outside the CDR3, is EAGVAQSPRYKIIEKRQSVAFWCNPISGHATLYWYQQILGQGPKLLIQFQNNGVVDDSQLPKDRFSAERLKGVDSTLKIQPAKLEDSAVYLCASSPGSWQLLTGELFFGEGSRLTVL.

The chain employs TRBV5-6 and TRBJ2-1, with 7 bases aligning to TRBD2. J gave up 15 bases and V 3 bases, and 12 bases lay outside the gene matches. The CDR3 consists of 13 residues. CDR1 is SGHDT, CDR2 YYEEEE, per germline. CDR3 residues: CASSSQAGRAPFF. The CDR3 nucleotides are TGTGCCAGCAGCTCCCAAGCGGGGAGGGCCCCGTTCTTC.

The genes are TRBV28 and TRBJ1-4; possibly TRBD1 for D (5 bases). From germline, CDR1 is MDHEN and CDR2 SYDVKM. Trimming removed 5 bases at V and 4 bases at J, with 17 bases between. The CDR3 runs 16 residues. The CDR3 DNA sequence: TGTGCCAGCAGTCCCCCGGGACTCCCGGGTAATGAAAAACTGTTTTTT. This codes for CASSPPGLPGNEKLFF.

The rearrangement links TRBV5-1 to TRBJ1-1, with TRBD1 identical over 8 bases. V gave up 3 bases and J gave up 1 base; unmatched junction bases: 2. CDR1 is SGHRS, CDR2 YFSETQ, per germline. The CDR3 is made up of 14 amino acids. CDR3 coding DNA: TGCGCCAGCAGCTGGGACAGGCCGAACACTGAAGCTTTCTTT. Its translation is CASSWDRPNTEAFF. Variable domain in full (rest from reference TRBV5-1 and TRBJ1-1): KAGVTQTPRYLIKTRGQQVTLSCSPISGHRSVSWYQQTPGQGLQFLFEYFSETQRNKGNFPGRFSGRQFSNSRSEMNVSTLELGDSALYLCASSWDRPNTEAFFGQGTRLTVV.

The chain joins TRBV28 to TRBJ2-1; TRBD1 matches 7 bases. The germline CDR1 and CDR2 sequences are MDHEN and SYDVKM. There are 14 residues in the CDR3. The trim removed 5 bases at V and 9 bases at J, leaving 10 bases unmatched. The chain's CDR3 is CASSIDRVRGEQFF. The CDR3 DNA reads as TGTGCCAGCAGTATCGACAGGGTCCGCGGTGAGCAGTTCTTC.

This clone was picked up a small number of times. The genes are TRBV5-5 and TRBJ2-7; the D is unclear. The CDR3 extends over 12 amino acids. Trimming took 1 base from V and 3 from J, leaving 5 bases between them. CDR1 is SGHKS, CDR2 YYEKEE, per germline (reference sequence). The CDR3 region is CASSLYSYEQYF. The CDR3 DNA reads as TGTGCCAGCAGCTTGTACAGCTACGAGCAGTACTTC. Complete variable domain (other parts from reference TRBV5-5 and TRBJ2-7): DAGVTQSPTHLIKTRGQQVTLRCSPISGHKSVSWYQQVLGQGPQFIFQYYEKEERGRGNFPDRFSARQFPNYSSELNVNALLLGDSALYLCASSLYSYEQYFGPGTRLTVT.

The chain couples TRBV11-2 to TRBJ2-4; 8 bases are shared with TRBD2. There are 17 residues in the CDR3. V dropped 5 bases and J dropped 6; count of bases not matched to a gene: 15. Germline CDR1 SGHAT, CDR2 FQNNGV. CDR3 in DNA: TGTGCCAGCAGCACTATGTGGGTAGGGACTAGAACAAACATTCAGTACTTC. This gives the protein CASSTMWVGTRTNIQYF.

The chain employs TRBV7-9 and TRBJ1-4; D is unresolved. The CDR3 contains 14 residues. From germline, CDR1 is SEHNR and CDR2 FQNEAQ (reference sequence). V was clipped by 5 bases and J by 6 bases, with 13 bases between them. The DNA for the CDR3 is TGTGCCAGCAGCCGCACGGGGTACGATGAAAAACTGTTTTTT. This encodes CASSRTGYDEKLFF.

The CDR3 loop is CASSYGLAPKETQYF. CDR3 sequence (DNA): TGTGCCAGCAGCTACGGACTAGCGCCCAAAGAGACCCAGTACTTC. V usage is TRBV7-3 and J usage is TRBJ2-5, with 9 bases matching TRBD2. V dropped 4 bases and J dropped 3; count of bases not matched to a gene: 6. This CDR3 comprises 15 residues. Germline assignment: CDR1 SGHTA and CDR2 FQGTGA.

The CDR3 is CASSRREGIATNEKLFF. CDR3 DNA: TGTGCCAGCAGCAGAAGGGAGGGGATTGCAACTAATGAAAAACTGTTTTTT. J is TRBJ1-4 and V is TRBV7-6; perhaps TRBD1 as D (5 bases). This CDR3 has 17 amino acids. Trimming cost V 5 bases and J 0 bases, with 16 bases left between them. The germline gives CDR1 SGHVS, CDR2 FNYEAQ.

The chain is built from TRBV19 and TRBJ1-1; possible D gene TRBD1, 5 bases. Trimming took 3 bases from V and 7 from J, leaving 12 bases between them. The length of the CDR3 is 13 residues. Germline V gene sequence: CDR1 LNHDA, CDR2 SQIVND (reference sequence). This chain's CDR3 is CASSILGGIEAFF. The CDR3 nucleotides are TGTGCCAGTAGTATCTTGGGGGGAATTGAAGCTTTCTTT.

The genes are TRBV28 and TRBJ2-7, with D unresolved. Trimming pared 6 bases from V and 5 bases from J, leaving 8 bases between. The length of the CDR3 is 11 residues. Germline values: CDR1 MDHEN, CDR2 SYDVKM. The CDR3 sequence is CASSSGDEQYF. Here the CDR3 DNA reads TGTGCCAGCAGCTCCGGAGACGAGCAGTACTTC.

V gene TRBV11-2 combines with J gene TRBJ2-1, with TRBD2 as a possible D gene (6 bases). V lost 5 bases, J lost 7 bases, and 18 bases lay in between. This CDR3 has 15 residues. The germline gives CDR1 SGHAT, CDR2 FQNNGV. The CDR3 DNA follows: TGTGCCAGCAGCATAGGTTCCGGGAGACGGAATGAGCAGTTCTTC. It yields the protein CASSIGSGRRNEQFF.

The CDR3 sequence is CASSQGTADNEKLFF. The CDR3 DNA reads as TGCGCCAGCAGCCAGGGGACAGCAGATAATGAAAAACTGTTTTTT. The rearrangement joins TRBV4-1 to TRBJ1-4; 7 bases line up with TRBD1. This CDR3 region has 15 residues. Germline trimming cut 3 bases from V and 4 bases from J; bases unmatched to any gene: 5. Germline V gives CDR1 MGHRA, CDR2 YSYEKL.

J is TRBJ1-1 and V is TRBV18; D may be TRBD1 (6 bases). The CDR3 is 17 residues long. Germline V gives CDR1 KGHSH, CDR2 LQKENI. V dropped 1 base and J dropped 1 base, with 16 bases sitting between them. The CDR3 DNA sequence: TGTGCCAGCTCACCACTGAATGGGGGCCCCCCGAACACTGAAGCTTTCTTT. Translation: CASSPLNGGPPNTEAFF.

The chain uses TRBV2 and TRBJ1-5; 7 bases match TRBD1. Germline lookup yields CDR1 SNHLY and CDR2 FYNNEI. This CDR3 spans 15 amino acids. V shed 7 bases and J 4 bases; nucleotides not matched to a gene: 10. The CDR3: CASISGQVGNQPQHF. The CDR3 coding sequence is TGTGCCAGCATTTCCGGACAGGTTGGGAATCAGCCCCAGCATTTT.

This clone was counted a few times. The rearrangement uses TRBV4-1 and TRBJ1-2, with D tentatively TRBD1 (5 bases). Germline V lookup: CDR1 MGHRA, CDR2 YSYEKL. The germline V and J ends were trimmed by 4 bases and 5 bases, with 14 bases remaining between them. This CDR3 region has 14 residues. In DNA, the CDR3 is TGCGCCAGCAGCCTCCCAGGGAGGTTATATGGCTACACCTTC. This gives the protein CASSLPGRLYGYTF.

The rearrangement joins TRBV15 to TRBJ2-6; 8 nucleotides line up with TRBD1. The CDR3 has 18 amino acids. Germline V gives CDR1 LNHNV, CDR2 YYDKDF (reference sequence). J was trimmed by 2 bases and V by 8 bases; bases with no gene match: 14. The CDR3 spells CATSRVRTGSAGANVLTF. CDR3 bases: TGTGCCACCTCCAGAGTTCGGACAGGGAGTGCTGGGGCCAACGTCCTGACTTTC.

This clone was counted a single time. V and J are TRBV19 and TRBJ1-5, with 9 bases aligning to TRBD1. The CDR3 runs 17 residues. Trimming at V came to 6 bases and at J to 0 bases, leaving 9 bases not matched to a gene. The germline gives CDR1 LNHDA, CDR2 SQIVND (reference sequence). CDR3 DNA sequence: TGTGCCAGTAGCCGGGACAGGGCGGCCGGTAGCAATCAGCCCCAGCATTTT. Residues: CASSRDRAAGSNQPQHF.

CDR3 sequence reads: CASSAGRAGEQYF. CDR3 nucleotides: TGCGCCAGCAGCGCGGGCCGGGCCGGCGAGCAGTACTTC. The V gene is TRBV10-1, the J gene TRBJ2-7; TRBD2 might be the D (5 bases). Per germline, CDR1 WNHNN and CDR2 SYGVQD (reference sequence). This CDR3 has 13 residues. Trimming took off 6 bases at V and 6 bases at J, with 15 bases between the two ends.

The chain couples TRBV19 to TRBJ1-2; 9 nucleotides match TRBD1. From germline, CDR1 is LNHDA and CDR2 SQIVND (reference sequence). The CDR3 sequence is 16 residues long. J was trimmed by 4 bases and V by 5 bases; bases with no gene match: 11. This CDR3 reads CASSSPRTGASYGYTF. CDR3 sequence (DNA): TGTGCCAGTAGTTCTCCCCGGACAGGGGCTTCCTATGGCTACACCTTC.

The chain couples TRBV9 to TRBJ2-3; D remains unclear. V was cut by 4 bases and J by 3 bases, with 9 bases left in between. The CDR3 is 13 amino acids. Germline V gene sequence: CDR1 SGDLS, CDR2 YYNGEE. DNA of the CDR3: TGTGCCAGCAGCCCTCGACTGACAGATACGCAGTATTTT. Protein sequence: CASSPRLTDTQYF.

V is TRBV5-1 and J is TRBJ2-7, with 8 bases lining up with TRBD1. Germline V CDR1 and CDR2: SGHRS, YFSETQ. Unmatched junction bases numbered 6, after V lost 2 bases and J lost 2 bases. The CDR3 sequence is 15 residues long. The CDR3 bases are TGCGCCAGCAGCTTCACAGGGGGAAGGGCCTACGAGCAGTACTTC. It yields the protein CASSFTGGRAYEQYF. The full variable domain, rest sourced from reference TRBV5-1 and TRBJ2-7, is KAGVTQTPRYLIKTRGQQVTLSCSPISGHRSVSWYQQTPGQGLQFLFEYFSETQRNKGNFPGRFSGRQFSNSRSEMNVSTLELGDSALYLCASSFTGGRAYEQYFGPGTRLTVT.

This chain joins TRBV7-2 and TRBJ1-2; 7 positions agree with TRBD1. Germline trimming cut 5 bases from V and 4 bases from J; bases unmatched to any gene: 4. The length of the CDR3 is 13 residues. Germline loops: CDR1 SGHTA, CDR2 FQGNSA. The DNA of the CDR3 is TGTGCCAGCAGCCCCCAGGGGGGCTATGGCTACACCTTC. The encoded protein is CASSPQGGYGYTF. Full variable domain (rest looked up from reference TRBV7-2 and TRBJ1-2): GAGVSQSPSNKVTEKGKDVELRCDPISGHTALYWYRQSLGQGLEFLIYFQGNSAPDKSGLPSDRFSAERTGGSVSTLTIQRTQQEDSAVYLCASSPQGGYGYTFGSGTRLTVV.

V usage is TRBV12-3 or TRBV12-4 and J usage is TRBJ1-2, with 7 bases identical to TRBD1. Trimming removed 6 bases from V and 5 bases from J; junction bases left unmatched: 6. The CDR3 extends over 13 amino acids. The CDR3 DNA follows: TGTGCCAGCAGACCGGGACAGACTTATGGCTACACCTTC. Translated, it gives CASRPGQTYGYTF.

CDR3 protein: CASSPWEEANYGYTF. CDR3 coding DNA: TGTGCCAGCTCACCATGGGAGGAAGCTAACTATGGCTACACCTTC. J is TRBJ1-2 and V is TRBV18; D ambiguous. There are 15 residues in the CDR3. V lost 2 bases to trimming and J lost 0 bases, with 10 bases between them. Germline lookup yields CDR1 KGHSH and CDR2 LQKENI.

The rearrangement uses TRBV19 and TRBJ2-7; D might be TRBD1 (5 bases). V shed 6 bases and J shed 3 bases, with 6 bases lying between them. The CDR3 has 11 amino acids. Per germline, CDR1 LNHDA and CDR2 SQIVND (reference sequence). The CDR3 coding sequence is TGTGCCAGTAGAACAGGCTACGAGCAGTACTTC. This translates into CASRTGYEQYF.